The entry that follows covers one T cell receptor (beta chain) sequence. Cohort 3 recovery required two negative PCRs, clearance, or symptom resolution. Per the authors' pipeline: It was from reference gene primer amplification that nucleated cell counts were estimated. TCRdb keeps only in-frame clones here, not all; method: immunoSEQ multiplex PCR. That table gives V, J and clone size, and the DNA gave D and trimming. The repertoire holds about 170,000 clones, with about nine tenths as singletons. These data are taken from a study of blood T cell repertoires in COVID-19. About the study: Material from acute and convalescent COVID-19 was sourced from the United States, Italy and Spain. T cells, B-cell-depleted T cells, or PBMCs provided the cDNA or gDNA that served as material.

The V and J ends lost 7 bases and 4 bases, in that order; junction bases with no gene match: 9. The CDR3 is made up of 16 amino acids. From germline, CDR1 is SGHRS and CDR2 YFSETQ. The specimen sequenced was PBMCs or T cells enriched from blood (not recorded which). V and J are TRBV5-1 and TRBJ2-5, with 14 bases matching TRBD2. The TCR comes from a woman aged 18-30 years who had recovered from COVID-19. CDR3 loop: CASRPGLAGDRETQYF. As DNA, the CDR3 is TGCGCCAGCCGACCGGGACTAGCGGGAGATCGAGAGACCCAGTACTTC.